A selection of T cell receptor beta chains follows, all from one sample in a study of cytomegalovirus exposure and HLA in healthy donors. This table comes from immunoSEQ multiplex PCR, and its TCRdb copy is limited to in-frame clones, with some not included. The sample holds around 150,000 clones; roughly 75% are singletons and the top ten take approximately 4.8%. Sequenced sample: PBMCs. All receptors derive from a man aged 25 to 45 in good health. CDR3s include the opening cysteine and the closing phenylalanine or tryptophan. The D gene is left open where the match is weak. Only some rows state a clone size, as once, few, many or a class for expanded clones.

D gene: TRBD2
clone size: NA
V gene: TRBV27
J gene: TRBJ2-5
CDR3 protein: CASSLSGRGDETQYF
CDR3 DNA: TGTGCCAGCAGTCTTAGCGGGAGAGGGGACGAGACCCAGTACTTC

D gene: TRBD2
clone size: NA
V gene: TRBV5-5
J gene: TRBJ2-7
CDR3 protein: CASSPTSGRIYEQYF
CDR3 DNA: TGTGCCAGCAGCCCCACTAGCGGGAGAATCTACGAGCAGTACTTC

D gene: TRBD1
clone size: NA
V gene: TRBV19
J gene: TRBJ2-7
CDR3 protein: CASSEGGTYEQYF
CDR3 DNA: TGTGCCAGTAGTGAAGGGGGCACCTACGAGCAGTACTTC

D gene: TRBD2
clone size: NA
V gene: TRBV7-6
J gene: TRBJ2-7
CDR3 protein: CASSLGEGTGEQYF
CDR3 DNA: TGTGCCAGCAGCTTAGGGGAGGGAACGGGCGAGCAGTACTTC

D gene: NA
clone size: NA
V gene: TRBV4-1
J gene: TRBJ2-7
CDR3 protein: CASSQGSRTTYEQYF
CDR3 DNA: TGCGCCAGCAGCCAAGGAAGCCGGACAACCTACGAGCAGTACTTC

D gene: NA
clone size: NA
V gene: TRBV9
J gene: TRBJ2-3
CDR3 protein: CASSVVGRGDTQYF
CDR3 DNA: TGTGCCAGCAGCGTAGTGGGGCGTGGCGATACGCAGTATTTT

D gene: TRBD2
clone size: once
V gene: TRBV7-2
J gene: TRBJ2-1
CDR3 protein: CASTRGAGRVEQFF
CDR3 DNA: TGTGCCAGCACCCGCGGGGCAGGGAGGGTTGAGCAGTTCTTC

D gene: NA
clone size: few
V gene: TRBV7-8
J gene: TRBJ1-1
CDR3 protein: CASSLVFLGAEAFF
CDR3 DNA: TGTGCCAGCAGCTTAGTATTCCTGGGCGCTGAAGCTTTCTTT

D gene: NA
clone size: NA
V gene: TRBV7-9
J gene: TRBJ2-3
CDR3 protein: CASSTQLTEGTDTQYF
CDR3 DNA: TGTGCCAGCAGCACCCAGCTCACGGAGGGCACAGATACGCAGTATTTT

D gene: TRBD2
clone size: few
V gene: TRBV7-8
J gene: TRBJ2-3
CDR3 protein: CASSFGLAGVDTQYF
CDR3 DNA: TGTGCCAGCAGCTTCGGACTAGCGGGAGTAGATACGCAGTATTTT

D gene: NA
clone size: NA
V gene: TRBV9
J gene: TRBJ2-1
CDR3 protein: CASSVDRSTTQGEQFF
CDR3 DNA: TGTGCCAGCAGCGTAGACAGGAGCACAACACAGGGTGAGCAGTTCTTC